This T cell receptor beta chain was profiled in a study of blood T cell repertoires in COVID-19 (dated by TCRdb to 2020 to 2021). With respect to the entire study: Samples from collaborators originated in the United States, Italy and Spain and spanned both the acute and convalescent phases of COVID-19. The material from the prospective study consisted of cDNA or gDNA derived from T cells, B-cell-depleted T cells, or PBMCs. The dataset comprised deeply sampled blood TCRbeta repertoires from subjects exposed to, actively infected with, or recovered from COVID-19. The repertoires were released in a freely available public database meant as a resource for research on the immune response to SARS-CoV-2. The samples were drawn from the first 160 participants of the ongoing ImmuneRACE study and from 1,254 subjects provided by 6 global collaborators. The sample metadata nearly always contained a de-identified subject ID, COVID-19 status, age in years and sex. Where available, HLA class I and class II types were taken from metadata supplied by the sample provider and were not determined by assay-based typing. Study-wide conclusions, independent of this receptor: How much clinical and demographic metadata was included differed by source and by participant, and the metadata was provided uncurated.

TCRbeta CDR3 regions were amplified from genomic DNA by means of the immunoSEQ Assay, a bias-controlled multiplex PCR. For the original study's pipeline: The number of nucleated cells in each sample was estimated from the amplification of reference gene primers within the assay. Sequence reads were collapsed and filtered to measure the absolute abundance of every unique TCRbeta CDR3 rearrangement. For each sample, productive Simpson clonality was calculated as the square root of Simpson's diversity index over productive rearrangements. This immuneACCESS table, as held by TCRdb, lists in-frame sequences with V and J called but not all clones. Of the missing ones, under half trace to an unresolved V gene in checked studies; the others have no known cause. The DNA gave D and trimming, while V, J and clone size come from that table. The sample table lists 140,000 to 150,000 clones, around 83% of them with a count of one. Clones ranked in the top ten supply roughly 2.6% of the sample.

V was cut back by 7 bases and J by 3 bases, leaving a gap of 16 bases between them. Its CDR3 holds 15 amino acids, cysteine through phenylalanine. CDR3 DNA only is kept here, 45 bases in frame from base 1. Taken from the germline V gene, the CDR1 and CDR2 loops are SGHTA and FQGNSA. The collaborating institutions used their own protocols to collect whole blood in K2EDTA tubes. For TCRbeta analysis, collaborators shipped samples in one of three forms: frozen whole blood, isolated PBMCs, or DNA extracted from either of those sample types. With respect to this clone: Its antigen is not yet known. Within one base of it there is no much larger clone, and no base qualities were kept.

The sample taken for sequencing was peripheral blood. Recombination linked TRBV7-2 to TRBJ1-5; D gene: possibly TRBD1, on 6 matching bases. The sequence was obtained from a human donor with acute or convalescent COVID-19. The donor label of this sample is uncertain. The DNA sequence is TGTGCCAGCACCCATACCACAGGGTCCAATCAGCCCCAGCATTTT. Its protein reads: CASTHTTGSNQPQHF.